This T cell receptor beta chain was sequenced in a study of shared clonotypes between healthy human individuals (TCRdb year 2020). Regarding the research as a whole: The cohort comprised a couple of women and three men aged 18 to 49 years. For each donor, CD4 naive and CD4 memory were each run on three plates, CD8 naive on two plates, and CD8 memory on one plate. The study deeply sequenced blood TCR repertoires of several healthy adults to estimate repertoire size and the extent of clonotype sharing between individuals. To increase sequencing depth and limit assay-specific biases, different laboratories used diverse techniques to prepare libraries and sequence TCR repertoires. Between about 0.8 and 9 billion PBMCs per donor were obtained by leukapheresis.

Broader findings and caveats from the paper: Because the study included a small number of donors, the genetic and exposure-history diversity represented was limited. Estimated clonotype richness was generally larger for naive than for memory subsets. Only blood was sampled, and tissue TCR repertoires likely differ from those in blood. Even with the large sequencing depth, rarefaction of the sorted-subset datasets indicated that sequencing was incomplete. Pairwise subsampling led to the expectation that sequencing depth would affect the degree of clonotype sharing among donors. When several donors were compared, the shared fraction of clonotypes was 5% to 6.5% for naive CD4, around 3.6% for naive CD8, more than 2% for memory CD4, and around 0.37% for memory CD8. Compared with non-shared clonotypes, the clonotypes found in all four sorted-subset donors had higher generation probabilities.

The donors were healthy, HIV-negative adults who had no recently reported acute infections or vaccinations. All donors were Caucasian adults living in Nashville, Tennessee, USA. CD4+ T cells were enriched by magnetic negative selection; naive cells were then positively selected on CD45RA, and the negative fraction formed the memory subset. Blood was obtained by leukapheresis, after which PBMCs were separated by Ficoll-Histopaque density gradient centrifugation and cryopreserved in liquid nitrogen vapor phase. Analytical flow cytometry was used to check the purity and quantity of every magnetically sorted T cell population. Each sorted fraction had its genomic DNA isolated and then quantified by UV absorbance on a Nanodrop 2000c. Regarding this clone: Its antigen has not been determined. It has no much larger one-base neighbor in the sample; base qualities were not kept.

TCR CDR3 regions were amplified from genomic DNA by multiplex PCR using the deep immunoSEQ assay. Extracted genomic DNA from each cell subset was distributed evenly across all wells of several immunoSEQ 96-well plates, and each plate was treated as a replicate. For sorted subsets, 200 to 250 ng of genomic DNA, equivalent to around 29,000 T cell genomes, went into each replicate PCR. Purified libraries were quantified with a Qubit 3.0 fluorometer, sized on a Bioanalyzer 2100, and re-quantified with the KAPA Library Quantification kit. A separate single-read 150-cycle Illumina NextSeq 550 flow cell was used to sequence each immunoSEQ 96-well plate. The study's processing was this. Because the immunoSEQ output held only junctional sequences and lacked quality scores, the filtering could not match the filtering applied to full-length reads. Sequences were annotated with PyIR, a Python wrapper for IgBLAST v1.9, using IMGT germline references to assign V/J genes and CDR3. Any read was removed if the V/J assignment was weak (E-value above 1e-6), the CDR3 was missing, or the read contained stop codons, out-of-frame junctions, or ambiguous translated residues. V3J clonotypes were defined as sequences sharing an identical inferred V gene, J gene, and CDR3 amino acid sequence. Percentage overlap between repertoires was computed as shared unique clonotypes divided by the size of the smaller repertoire. Three approaches were used to assess repertoire richness: RTK rarefaction, the Chao1 estimator, and Recon v2.1 estimates of unobserved clonotypes. Generation probabilities were computed with OLGA for all TCRbeta clonotypes obtained by the gDNA method from several donors. The table comes from immuneACCESS by way of TCRdb, which keeps in-frame sequences with V and J called. Part of the clones is missing from these tables; in studies checked, under half for an unresolved V gene and the rest for unknown reasons. The DNA was the basis for D and trimming; V, J and clone size are from that table. This sample has a few million clones in its table, and 90% to 95% of those were observed once. About 0.13% of the sample is taken by the ten largest.

The specimen sequenced was naive CD4+ T cells sorted from blood. The cell subset or site label of this sample denotes: CD45RA+ positively selected. The sequence came from a man aged 18 to 29 in good health.

CDR3 protein: CASRTGDRAGSPLHF. The sequenced DNA: TGTGCCAGCAGAACAGGAGACAGGGCTGGTTCACCCCTCCACTTT. The rearranged chain carries TRBV6-6 and TRBJ1-6; 7 middle bases align to TRBD1. The germline V end is reduced by 6 bases and the J end by 9 bases; junction bases left unmatched: 11. From its cysteine to its phenylalanine, the CDR3 spans 15 amino acids. The CDR3 DNA has 45 bases and is translated from base 1. Per the germline V gene (reference sequence), MNHNY is the CDR1 and SVGAGI is the CDR2.